Each of the 22 T cell receptor beta chains below was sequenced from the same sample in a study of blood T cell dynamics during melanoma immunotherapy. Stated time point: week 3, after first cycle of checkpoint inhibitor. TCRdb's table, derived via immunoSEQ multiplex PCR, lists solely in-frame clones and lacks some. The sample yields about 10,000 clones, over 70% seen once. The sample consisted of blood, taken from a patient treated with checkpoint blockade. Source of these receptors: a human donor with melanoma.

The genes are TRBV5-4 and TRBJ1-2, with 7 positions matching TRBD1. The CDR3 is 14 amino acids. The J segment lost 5 bases and the V segment lost 5 bases, leaving 9 bases of the junction unmatched. Per germline, CDR1 SGHNT and CDR2 YYREEE (reference sequence). The chain's CDR3 is CASRPNRGQYGYTF. The CDR3 region has the DNA TGTGCCAGCAGACCCAACAGGGGTCAATATGGCTACACCTTC.

This clone was observed a single time. The chain employs TRBV5-1 and TRBJ2-7; 8 nucleotides line up with TRBD2. Germline CDR1 SGHRS, CDR2 YFSETQ. The CDR3 runs to 15 residues. The trim removed 0 bases at V and 2 bases at J, leaving 4 bases unmatched. This CDR3 is CASSLEVSGAYEQYF. CDR3 nucleotide sequence: TGCGCCAGCAGCTTGGAAGTTAGCGGGGCCTACGAGCAGTACTTC.

This CDR3 is CASSQNSGRGNEQFF. Written as DNA, the CDR3 is TGTGCCAGCAGTCAAAACAGCGGGAGGGGCAATGAGCAGTTCTTC. The chain links TRBV27 to TRBJ2-1; the match to TRBD2 covers 10 bases. Germline V gene lookup returns CDR1 MNHEY and CDR2 SMNVEV (reference sequence). J gave up 6 bases and V 5 bases, and 7 bases lay outside the gene matches. This CDR3 is built from 15 residues.

A single count supports this clone. The chain combines TRBV18 with TRBJ1-2, with D tentatively TRBD1 (5 bases). Trimming cost V 2 bases and J 8 bases, with 15 bases left between them. The CDR3 sequence is 14 residues long. CDR1 and CDR2 (germline): KGHSH, LQKENI. The CDR3: CASSPGAAVGGYTF. CDR3 nucleotides: TGTGCCAGCTCACCAGGGGCAGCTGTGGGAGGCTACACCTTC. The full variable domain, in which reference TRBV18 and TRBJ1-2 provide the parts outside the CDR3, is NAGVMQNPRHLVRRRGQEARLRCSPMKGHSHVYWYRQLPEEGLKFMVYLQKENIIDESGMPKERFSAEFPKEGPSILRIQQVVRGDSAAYFCASSPGAAVGGYTFGSGTRLTVV.

CDR3 in amino acids: CASGGEITGELFF. The DNA for the CDR3 is TGTGCCAGCGGGGGCGAGATAACCGGGGAGCTGTTTTTT. The V and J genes are TRBV11-3 and TRBJ2-2, with D tentatively TRBD1 (6 bases). V was cut by 8 bases and J by 5 bases, with 12 bases left in between. This CDR3 contains 13 residues. Germline values: CDR1 SGHNT, CDR2 YENEEA.

This clone appeared a few times. This rearrangement joins TRBV30 to TRBJ1-1, with a tentative D call TRBD1 (6 bases). Germline loops: CDR1 GTSNPN, CDR2 SVGIG (reference sequence). There are 14 residues in the CDR3. V lost 4 bases to trimming and J lost 7 bases, with 19 bases between them. The CDR3 region is CAWTSLEGGREAFF. Here the CDR3 DNA reads TGTGCCTGGACCTCATTGGAGGGGGGGCGTGAAGCTTTCTTT.

This clone is a singleton in its sample. CDR3 sequence: CASSLSDLGYGYTF. The DNA for the CDR3 is TGTGCCAGCAGCCTCTCGGACCTGGGCTATGGCTACACCTTC. The genes are TRBV7-2 and TRBJ1-2; no firm D call. The CDR3 extends over 14 amino acids. Between the trimmed V and J ends, which lost 5 bases and 4 bases, there was a span of 14 bases. Germline V gene data show CDR1 as SGHTA and CDR2 as FQGNSA.

This clone is judged large. This rearrangement joins TRBV18 to TRBJ1-2; 12 bases align to TRBD1. In germline, CDR1 is KGHSH, CDR2 LQKENI. Trimming cost V 1 base and J 3 bases; bases outside gene matches: 9. CDR3 length equals 18 residues. The CDR3 nucleotides are TGTGCCAGCTCACCACAAGGGACAGGGGGCAGATTGGACTATGGCTACACCTTC. Amino acid sequence: CASSPQGTGGRLDYGYTF.

CDR3 residues: CASSPDPNSPLHF. The CDR3 nucleotides read TGTGCCAGCAGCCCGGACCCCAATTCACCCCTCCACTTT. This sequence joins TRBV5-4 and TRBJ1-6; no clear D. The CDR3 consists of 13 residues. Trimming left V 4 bases short and J 7 bases short, with 9 bases between. The germline V gene encodes CDR1 SGHNT and CDR2 YYREEE (reference sequence).

This clone was seen a handful of times. The genes are TRBV27 and TRBJ1-5; D may be TRBD1 (6 bases). Trimming removed 4 bases at V and 3 bases at J, with 16 bases between. Germline V gene data show CDR1 as MNHEY and CDR2 as SMNVEV (reference sequence). The CDR3 sequence is 16 residues long. The CDR3, as DNA: TGTGCCAGCAGTTCCCTAGGACAGACGATCAATCAGCCCCAGCATTTT. It codes for CASSSLGQTINQPQHF.

The V and J genes are TRBV14 and TRBJ1-6; no clear D. Trimming took 1 base from V and 14 from J, leaving 12 bases between them. Germline assignment: CDR1 SGHDN and CDR2 FVKESK. CDR3 length: 13 residues. The CDR3 region has the DNA TGTGCCAGCAGCCAAGTTCCTACCCAAGCCCTCCACTTT. Translating gives CASSQVPTQALHF.

The chain has TRBV6-1 and TRBJ1-6; the match to TRBD1 covers 8 bases. J was trimmed by 3 bases and V by 6 bases; bases with no gene match: 4. The germline gives CDR1 MNHNS, CDR2 SASEGT. This CDR3 spans 15 amino acids. The CDR3: CASRRQGFYNSPLHF. Written as DNA, the CDR3 is TGTGCCAGCAGAAGACAGGGGTTCTATAATTCACCCCTCCACTTT.

This clone was seen only a few times. This sequence joins TRBV28 and TRBJ1-1; possible D gene TRBD1, 5 bases. V gave up 2 bases and J gave up 6 bases, with 7 bases separating them. CDR1 is MDHEN and CDR2 is SYDVKM in the germline V gene. The CDR3 is made up of 12 amino acids. CDR3: CASSLQGSEAFF. CDR3 DNA: TGTGCCAGCAGTTTACAGGGCTCTGAAGCTTTCTTT.

The chain carries TRBV7-2 and TRBJ2-5; weak D call: TRBD2 (6 bases). Germline V gives CDR1 SGHTA, CDR2 FQGNSA. V was trimmed by 5 bases and J by 2 bases, leaving 12 bases between them. The CDR3 totals 14 residues. The CDR3 bases are TGTGCCAGCAGCCCCAGCGGGCGACAAGAGACCCAGTACTTC. Encoded protein: CASSPSGRQETQYF. The full variable domain, in which reference TRBV7-2 and TRBJ2-5 provide the parts outside the CDR3, is GAGVSQSPSNKVTEKGKDVELRCDPISGHTALYWYRQSLGQGLEFLIYFQGNSAPDKSGLPSDRFSAERTGGSVSTLTIQRTQQEDSAVYLCASSPSGRQETQYFGPGTRLLVL.

V usage is TRBV19 and J usage is TRBJ1-2; no definite D call. From germline, CDR1 is LNHDA and CDR2 SQIVND (reference sequence). The V and J ends lost 1 base and 0 bases respectively, with 6 bases between them. The CDR3 sequence is 14 residues long. The chain's CDR3 is CASSIVGANYGYTF. In nucleotides, the CDR3 is TGTGCCAGTAGTATAGTTGGAGCTAACTATGGCTACACCTTC.

The chain uses TRBV19 and TRBJ2-2; weak D call: TRBD2 (6 bases). CDR3 length: 14 amino acids. V lost 3 bases to trimming and J lost 9 bases, with 14 bases between them. The germline gives CDR1 LNHDA, CDR2 SQIVND (reference sequence). DNA for the CDR3: TGTGCCAGTAGTATGTGGGGGGAGAAGAGGGAGCTGTTTTTT. Translated: CASSMWGEKRELFF.

V and J are TRBV4-1 and TRBJ1-1; 9 bases are a match to TRBD1. V shed 4 bases, J shed 4 bases, and the junction held 10 bases outside the gene matches. Germline loops: CDR1 MGHRA, CDR2 YSYEKL. The CDR3 totals 16 residues. DNA of the CDR3: TGCGCCAGCAGCCCGACAGGGGGTGTTTTCAGCACTGAAGCTTTCTTT. This encodes CASSPTGGVFSTEAFF.

The CDR3 reads CASSTSLGGDGYTF. DNA for the CDR3: TGTGCCAGCAGCACTTCCCTAGGGGGCGATGGCTACACCTTC. The V and J genes are TRBV28 and TRBJ1-2; 7 nucleotides align to TRBD1. The CDR3 runs to 14 residues. J was trimmed by 6 bases and V by 6 bases; bases with no gene match: 10. Germline V gene lookup returns CDR1 MDHEN and CDR2 SYDVKM.

The chain combines TRBV6-5 with TRBJ1-6; possibly TRBD1 for D (6 bases). CDR1 and CDR2 from the germline V gene are MNHEY and SVGAGI. V gave up 4 bases and J gave up 5 bases, with 12 bases separating them. This CDR3 comprises 15 residues. This chain's CDR3 is CASSSNRVNNSPLHF. The DNA for the CDR3 is TGTGCCAGCAGTTCTAACAGGGTTAATAATTCACCCCTCCACTTT.

J is TRBJ2-7 and V is TRBV5-1; a weak D match, TRBD2 (5 bases). Trimming removed 2 bases at V and 2 bases at J, with 8 bases between. Germline lookup yields CDR1 SGHRS and CDR2 YFSETQ. The CDR3 sequence is 13 residues long. The CDR3 DNA is TGCGCCAGCAGCTTCGGACTTACCTACGAGCAGTACTTC. This translates into CASSFGLTYEQYF.

The V gene is TRBV7-9, the J gene TRBJ2-6; 8 bases are a match to TRBD1. This CDR3 has 16 amino acids. Germline CDR1 is SEHNR and CDR2 is FQNEAQ (reference sequence). With V trimmed by 5 bases and J by 0 bases, 3 bases remained unmatched. DNA for the CDR3: TGTGCCAGCAGCCCGGGACAGGCCTCTGGGGCCAACGTCCTGACTTTC. Residues: CASSPGQASGANVLTF.

The CDR3 region is CASSFTGFGSYEQYF. The CDR3 nucleotides read TGCGCCAGCAGCTTTACAGGGTTTGGGTCCTACGAGCAGTACTTC. The chain employs TRBV5-1 and TRBJ2-7; weak D call: TRBD1 (6 bases). V gave up 2 bases and J gave up 1 base, with 13 bases separating them. Germline V gene lookup returns CDR1 SGHRS and CDR2 YFSETQ. This CDR3 region has 15 residues.